A single sample gave rise to the 14 T cell receptor beta chains below, sequenced in a study of the immune and genomic landscape of osteosarcoma. Data came from immunoSEQ multiplex PCR; TCRdb stores just in-frame clones and leaves some out. Of about 10,000 clones listed, 60% to 75% are singletons. The post-treatment osteosarcoma tumors were primary, local recurrence or metastasis specimens from poor-prognosis patients. The sequencing sample was made of osteosarcoma tumor tissue from the lung. These receptors came from a human donor with osteosarcoma.

This clone was picked up one time. The V gene is TRBV28, the J gene TRBJ2-7; tentative D call: TRBD1 (6 bases). The V and J ends lost 6 bases and 3 bases respectively, with 18 bases between them. This CDR3 is built from 15 residues. Germline V gene sequence: CDR1 MDHEN, CDR2 SYDVKM. CDR3 bases: TGTGCCAGCAGGCCGAGGGGGACATACTACTACGAGCAGTACTTC. This gives the protein CASRPRGTYYYEQYF.

This clone has only a few counts. The chain uses TRBV6-5 and TRBJ2-3, with TRBD2 matching over 9 bases. The CDR3 has 15 amino acids. The V and J ends lost 0 bases and 6 bases, in that order; junction bases with no gene match: 4. The germline V gene has CDR1 MNHEY and CDR2 SVGAGI. The CDR3 DNA is TGTGCCAGCAGTTACTCAAGCGGGAGGATGGATACGCAGTATTTT. Translating it yields CASSYSSGRMDTQYF.

The chain links TRBV27 to TRBJ2-1; the D gene is possibly TRBD1 (5 bases). CDR1 and CDR2 (germline): MNHEY, SMNVEV (reference sequence). Trimming left V 4 bases short and J 1 base short, with 8 bases between. CDR3 length: 14 residues. CDR3 nucleotide sequence: TGTGCCAGCAGTTACAGGTTTTCCTACAATGAGCAGTTCTTC. Amino acids: CASSYRFSYNEQFF.

The gene calls are TRBV25-1 and TRBJ2-7; D is uncertain. The CDR3 loop spans 14 amino acids. The germline CDR1 and CDR2 sequences are MGHDK and SYGVNS. V shed 4 bases and J shed 2 bases, with 12 bases lying between them. DNA of the CDR3: TGTGCCAGCAGTGGTGAGGTCTACCCCTACGAGCAGTACTTC. It codes for CASSGEVYPYEQYF.

This clone was picked up one time. The V and J genes are TRBV29-1 and TRBJ2-2, with D maybe TRBD1 (6 bases). The V end lost 6 bases, the J end lost 4 bases, and 9 bases lay between the germline ends. Germline assignment: CDR1 SQVTM and CDR2 ANQGSEA. The CDR3 runs to 12 residues. The CDR3 DNA is TGCAGCGTCTCACAGGGCACCGGGGAGCTGTTTTTT. It specifies CSVSQGTGELFF.

J is TRBJ1-2 and V is TRBV5-1, with TRBD1 as a possible D gene (6 bases). Germline CDR1 SGHRS, CDR2 YFSETQ. The CDR3 runs 14 residues. V was shortened by 4 bases and J by 4 bases, with 14 bases between the two germline ends. The DNA for the CDR3 is TGCGCCAGCAGCAGCATACAGGGTAGCTATGGCTACACCTTC. This gives the protein CASSSIQGSYGYTF.

The gene calls are TRBV7-3 and TRBJ2-1; 10 positions agree with TRBD2. The V gene end was trimmed by 4 bases and the J gene end by 0 bases; junction bases not matched to a gene: 3. CDR1 and CDR2 (germline): SGHTA, FQGTGA. This CDR3 is built from 16 residues. The CDR3 sequence is CASSSTSGTSYNEQFF. CDR3 DNA: TGTGCCAGCAGCTCAACTAGCGGGACCTCCTACAATGAGCAGTTCTTC.

The J gene is TRBJ2-7, the V gene TRBV5-1; D is perhaps TRBD2 (7 bases). There are 14 residues in the CDR3. Deletions cut 0 bases from V and 4 bases from J, with 11 bases between. Germline V gene lookup returns CDR1 SGHRS and CDR2 YFSETQ. DNA of the CDR3: TGCGCCAGCAGCTTGGCCAGGGGAGGGTACGAGCAGTACTTC. This gives the protein CASSLARGGYEQYF.

This clone was detected once. V usage is TRBV10-3 and J usage is TRBJ2-3, with unresolved D. This CDR3 region has 16 residues. CDR1 ENHRY and CDR2 SYGVKD come from the germline V gene. The V end was cut by 6 bases, the J end by 2 bases, with 18 bases between. The CDR3 is CAISENRRHHTDTQYF. DNA for the CDR3: TGTGCCATCAGCGAAAACCGAAGACATCACACAGATACGCAGTATTTT.

The chain uses TRBV30 and TRBJ2-3; 7 bases align to TRBD1. The CDR3 extends over 14 amino acids. Germline V gene sequence: CDR1 GTSNPN, CDR2 SVGIG (reference sequence). V shed 8 bases, J shed 5 bases, and the junction held 13 bases outside the gene matches. In DNA form, the CDR3 reads TGTGCCACCTCCCGAAGGGGGCTTGGAGATACGCAGTATTTT. It codes for CATSRRGLGDTQYF.

This sequence joins TRBV6-5 and TRBJ2-3, with 7 bases that match TRBD2. J lost 6 bases, V lost 4 bases, and 7 bases had no gene match. The germline CDR1 and CDR2 sequences are MNHEY and SVGAGI. The CDR3 has 14 amino acids. The CDR3 DNA follows: TGTGCCAGCAGTTTTTCAAGCGGGATCGATACGCAGTATTTT. Residues: CASSFSSGIDTQYF.

This clone was observed once. The gene calls are TRBV19 and TRBJ2-7, with D possibly matching TRBD2 (6 bases). CDR1 is LNHDA and CDR2 is SQIVND in the germline V gene (reference sequence). Trimming pared 6 bases from V and 6 bases from J, leaving 18 bases between. There are 14 residues in the CDR3. This CDR3 is CASSPRGERVEQYF. CDR3 coding DNA: TGTGCCAGTAGCCCTCGCGGGGAAAGGGTCGAGCAGTACTTC.

The rearrangement uses TRBV10-3 and TRBJ1-3; 8 positions match TRBD1. With 4 bases clipped from V and 2 bases from J, the junction kept 4 bases outside the gene matches. This CDR3 comprises 15 residues. Looked up from germline, CDR1 is ENHRY and CDR2 is SYGVKD. CDR3 sequence (DNA): TGTGCCATCAGTGGGGCAGGGGGCGCTGGAAACACCATATATTTT. Translation: CAISGAGGAGNTIYF.

This chain links TRBV2 with TRBJ2-7; D might be TRBD2 (5 bases). The V end lost 7 bases, the J end lost 5 bases, and 21 bases lay between the germline ends. Germline assignment: CDR1 SNHLY and CDR2 FYNNEI. This CDR3 spans 15 amino acids. The chain's CDR3 is CASNPRLSRSNEQYF. As DNA, the CDR3 is TGTGCCAGCAATCCTAGACTATCAAGAAGTAACGAGCAGTACTTC.